A selection of T cell receptor beta chains follows, all from one sample in a study of identical twins. MiXCR, applied by TCRdb to the 5' RACE reads, yields one record per CDR3 protein. The sample carries 640,000 or so distinct CDR3 sequences, around 6% recorded once. The sample comprised naive T cells sorted from blood. These TCRs come from a man between 18 and 35 years old in good health. The CDR3 runs from the conserved cysteine through the conserved F or W.

>15|TRBV20-1
CSARDLGAGANVLTF
>19|TRBV7-3
CASSLKGLGQRPENTEAFF
>17|TRBV7-8
CASSLALGGQGRYGYTF
>12|TRBV6-2/TRBV6-3
CASSYSTGELFF
>14|TRBV20-1
CSATSTSGYNEQFF
>14|TRBV28
CASLLHNMNTEAFF
>15|TRBV7-2
CASSLIPGGPVGQFF
>16|TRBV3-1
CASSQDLSSSYNEQFF
>17|TRBV7-9
CASSLGSSGSSTDTQYF
>11|TRBV6-1
CASTMIFEAFF
>13|TRBV28
CASGHRGPYEQYF
>13|TRBV18
CASSPGTDFEAFF
>15|TRBV5-1
CASSRPEGAGNIQYF
>14|TRBV24-1
CATSDTGYQETQYF
>16|TRBV20-1
CSATGISRQDNSPLHF
>16|TRBV15
CATSRAGPRANYGYTF
>16|TRBV24-1
CATSDFRGSSTDTQYF
>11|TRBV2
CASTSIYEQNF
>14|TRBV28
CASSLGGVYYEQYF
>14|TRBV5-1
CASSLEQGTYEQYF
>14|TRBV29-1
CSVRDRGFQETQYF
>17|TRBV6-5
CASSSTIRDRGGNTIYF
>15|TRBV5-1
CASSFLAGDYNEQFF